The entry that follows covers one T cell receptor beta chain sequence. Its target is unknown. A multiplex PCR was run with 60 Vbeta primers and 13 Jbeta primers. The data were produced by immunoSEQ multiplex PCR, yet TCRdb's version contains in-frame clones alone and is incomplete. The table for this sample gives tens of thousands of clones. The sample comes from a study of cytomegalovirus exposure and HLA in healthy donors. Study-level findings and limits: TCR beta sequences reportedly predicted most subjects' HLA-A and HLA-B alleles accurately.

The V end lost 0 bases, the J end lost 4 bases, and 11 bases lay between the germline ends. The CDR3 has 15 amino acids. The germline CDR1 and CDR2 sequences are SGHRS and YFSETQ. Sequencing input: PBMCs. The J gene is TRBJ2-1, the V gene TRBV5-1; TRBD2 is a possible D gene (5 bases). The source of this sequence is a woman aged 30 to 39 in good health and CMV-seronegative. Here the CDR3 DNA reads TGCGCCAGCAGCTTGGTTGTTAGAGGGTACAATGAGCAGTTCTTC. Protein sequence: CASSLVVRGYNEQFF.